This T cell receptor beta chain was observed in a study of T cells in Graves' hyperthyroidism and ophthalmopathy. Study information: The blood sample was taken at first diagnosis, before treatment began.

About this clonotype: Its target is unknown.

The CDR3 has 14 residues. The V gene lost 5 bases and the J gene lost 4 bases, with 9 bases spanning the gap. Germline CDR1 MDHEN, CDR2 SYDVKM. Study outcomes and limitations: Separating ophthalmopathy from stable hyperthyroidism was achieved by a 13 V-J model.

What was amplified from RNA transcripts were TCR beta CDR3 regions. In the first-round RT-PCR of the TCR CDR3, the HTBI primer set was used. TCRdb analysed the multiplex PCR reads with MiXCR anew, one entry per CDR3 protein. The table has approximately 570,000 distinct CDR3 sequences, 20% seen once. Ophthalmopathy patients all had a Clinical Activity Score of at least 3, a NOSPECS grade of at least 4 and disease under 3 months old. The sample comprised blood. This TCR derives from a man aged 40-49 years with Graves' ophthalmopathy. The rearrangement uses TRBV28 and TRBJ2-6; D gene ambiguous. CDR3 nucleotides: TGTGCCAGCAGTGACCCCGGGGGGGCCAACGTCCTGACTTTC. Translation: CASSDPGGANVLTF.